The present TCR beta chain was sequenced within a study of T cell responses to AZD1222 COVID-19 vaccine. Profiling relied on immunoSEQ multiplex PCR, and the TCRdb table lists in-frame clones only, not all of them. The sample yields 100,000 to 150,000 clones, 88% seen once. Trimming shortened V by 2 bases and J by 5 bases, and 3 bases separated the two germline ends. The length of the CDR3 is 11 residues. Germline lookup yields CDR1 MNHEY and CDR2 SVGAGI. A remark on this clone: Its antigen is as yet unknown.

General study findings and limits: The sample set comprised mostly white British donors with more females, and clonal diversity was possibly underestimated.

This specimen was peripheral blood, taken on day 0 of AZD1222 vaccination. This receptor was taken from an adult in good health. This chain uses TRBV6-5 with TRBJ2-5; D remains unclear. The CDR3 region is CASSYGETQYF. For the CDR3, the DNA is TGTGCCAGCAGTTACGGTGAGACCCAGTACTTC.